This T cell receptor (beta chain) appears in the sequencing data of a study of Ad26.COV2.S vaccination and SARS-CoV-2 variants. V dropped 4 bases and J dropped 2 bases, with 9 bases sitting between them. The length of the CDR3 is 13 residues. The germline V gene has CDR1 MNHEY and CDR2 SVGAGI. The table lists this clone with a count of one. Its antigen remains unidentified. Treatment reported: some 20 received Ad26.COV2.S at low or high dose, single or two shots; about 5 received placebo; per-sample allocation not given. Day 63 after the first injection of vaccine or placebo was the sampling time. This vaccine is an Ad26 vector that expresses the Wuhan-strain SARS-CoV-2 spike. Study-level points and caveats: Researchers reported similar non-spike TCR breadth in vaccine and placebo recipients. Vaccinees displayed broader spike-specific TCR repertoires than placebo recipients.

Here immunoSEQ multiplex PCR was the method, and the copy in TCRdb shows in-frame clones only, minus some. Of a few hundred thousand clones in the sample, 83% are singletons; the top ten hold just under 7.5%. The clonotype was recovered from a person aged 18-60 years who received the Ad26.COV2.S COVID-19 vaccine or a placebo. The chain employs TRBV6-5 and TRBJ2-7; no firm D call. The specimen was peripheral blood, collected in a trial of Ad26.COV2.S vaccine versus placebo. CDR3 region: CASSSAGPYEQYF. As DNA, the CDR3 is TGTGCCAGCAGTTCAGCCGGCCCCTACGAGCAGTACTTC.